What follows are 17 T cell receptor beta chains derived from one specimen sequenced in a study of CD8 T cells in ankylosing spondylitis. Whole-study findings and limits: Seven to nine highly homologous variants made up a TCR beta motif that seemed to typify ankylosing spondylitis blood.

From the 5' RACE reads, TCRdb called clonotypes with MiXCR, one entry per CDR3 protein. The sample shows 330,000 or so distinct CDR3 sequences, under 8.5% of them seen only once. For these receptors, no antigen is known. What was sequenced was blood, either unsorted or a sorted T cell fraction (not recorded which). The receptors stem from a male donor with ankylosing spondylitis.

The chain combines TRBV6-5 with TRBJ1-6; 8 nucleotides agree with TRBD1. CDR1 is MNHEY and CDR2 is SVGAGI in the germline V gene. There are 16 residues in the CDR3. The junction had 6 bases not matched to a gene; V was cut back by 2 bases and J by 6 bases. The CDR3 protein is CASSYTGTGPNSPLHF. Here the CDR3 DNA reads TGTGCCAGCAGTTACACCGGGACAGGCCCTAATTCACCCCTCCACTTT.

This clonotype has more than one count but fewer than ten. The V call is TRBV27, the J call TRBJ2-7; 12 bases match TRBD2. CDR1 and CDR2 (germline): MNHEY, SMNVEV (reference sequence). J was trimmed by 6 bases and V by 5 bases; bases with no gene match: 2. The CDR3 extends over 13 amino acids. CDR3 sequence (DNA): TGTGCCAGCAGTACTAGCGGGAGGATCGAGCAGTACTTC. Translated, it gives CASSTSGRIEQYF.

This clonotype was seen many times. This chain connects TRBV5-6 to TRBJ2-1; 9 nucleotides agree with TRBD2. After removal of 2 bases from V and 0 bases from J, the junction contained 3 bases not matched to a gene. The germline V gene encodes CDR1 SGHDT and CDR2 YYEEEE. The CDR3 loop spans 16 amino acids. CDR3 sequence reads: CASSFQREVSYNEQFF. In nucleotides, the CDR3 is TGTGCCAGCAGCTTCCAGCGGGAGGTCTCCTACAATGAGCAGTTCTTC.

The chain is built from TRBV5-5 and TRBJ1-1; D call uncertain. This CDR3 spans 14 amino acids. V was clipped by 3 bases and J by 0 bases, with 9 bases between them. Per the germline V gene, CDR1 is SGHKS and CDR2 is YYEKEE (reference sequence). As DNA, the CDR3 is TGTGCCAGCAGCTCCGATGGGGTGAACACTGAAGCTTTCTTT. Translated: CASSSDGVNTEAFF.

This clonotype was seen repeatedly, ten times or more. This sequence joins TRBV9 and TRBJ1-1, with unresolved D. Between the trimmed V and J ends, which lost 5 bases and 1 base, there was a span of 12 bases. The CDR3 totals 14 residues. Looked up from germline, CDR1 is SGDLS and CDR2 is YYNGEE. The CDR3 is CASSGHGENTEAFF. The DNA of the CDR3 is TGTGCCAGCAGTGGTCATGGGGAGAACACTGAAGCTTTCTTT.

This clonotype appeared a single time. This rearrangement joins TRBV7-9 to TRBJ1-2; D is perhaps TRBD1 (6 bases). This CDR3 has 14 residues. Germline lookup yields CDR1 SEHNR and CDR2 FQNEAQ (reference sequence). V was cut by 6 bases and J by 4 bases, with 15 bases left in between. CDR3 bases: TGTGCCAGCAGTACCAGGGGCAGTCCCTATGGCTACACCTTC. This translates into CASSTRGSPYGYTF.

This clonotype occurred many times. The rearrangement joins TRBV28 to TRBJ1-2; tentatively, D is TRBD1 (5 bases). V was shortened by 8 bases and J by 8 bases, with 15 bases between the two germline ends. Looked up from germline, CDR1 is MDHEN and CDR2 is SYDVKM. The length of the CDR3 is 12 residues. Here the CDR3 reads CASGASEKGYTF. CDR3 sequence (DNA): TGTGCCAGCGGGGCGAGCGAAAAGGGCTACACCTTC.

The chain's CDR3 is CSVDGTGGSATEAFF. Here the CDR3 DNA reads TGCAGCGTTGATGGGACAGGGGGTTCGGCCACTGAAGCTTTCTTT. The chain has TRBV29-1 and TRBJ1-1; TRBD1 agrees at 11 bases. V gave up 3 bases and J gave up 4 bases; unmatched junction bases: 7. The CDR3 has 15 amino acids. Germline V gene lookup returns CDR1 SQVTM and CDR2 ANQGSEA.

This chain links TRBV4-3 with TRBJ2-7; D remains ambiguous. There are 16 residues in the CDR3. Germline V gene data show CDR1 as LGHNA and CDR2 as YSLEER. Trimming stripped 2 bases from V and 0 bases from J, with 14 bases between. CDR3 sequence (DNA): TGCGCCAGCAGCCAAATTTTAACTATCCTCTCCTACGAGCAGTACTTC. Encoded protein: CASSQILTILSYEQYF.

This clonotype has ten or more counts. The gene calls are TRBV20-1 and TRBJ2-3; D is perhaps TRBD2 (5 bases). Trimming took 5 bases from V and 9 from J, leaving 9 bases between them. The CDR3 is 10 residues long. Germline CDR1 and CDR2: DFQATT and SNEGSKA (reference sequence). This chain's CDR3 is CSAFGETQYF. As DNA, the CDR3 is TGCAGTGCTTTTGGGGAGACGCAGTATTTT.

This clonotype was recorded many times. This CDR3 reads CASSLSGPHNEQFF. The CDR3 bases are TGCGCCAGCAGCTTATCCGGGCCCCACAATGAGCAGTTCTTC. The chain is built from TRBV5-1 and TRBJ2-1; D remains unclear. CDR1 is SGHRS, CDR2 YFSETQ, per germline. With 2 bases removed from V and 5 bases from J, the gap between germline ends came to 11 bases. The CDR3 is made up of 14 amino acids. Variable domain in full (rest from reference TRBV5-1 and TRBJ2-1): KAGVTQTPRYLIKTRGQQVTLSCSPISGHRSVSWYQQTPGQGLQFLFEYFSETQRNKGNFPGRFSGRQFSNSRSEMNVSTLELGDSALYLCASSLSGPHNEQFFGPGTRLTVL.

Worth noting for this clonotype: A much more abundant neighbour one base away suggests this may be a read error. This chain links TRBV9 with TRBJ2-1; D gene unclear. From germline, CDR1 is SGDLS and CDR2 YYNGEE. The CDR3 is 11 amino acids. CDR3 coding DNA: TGTGCCAACAGCGTTGGGGATGAGCAGTTCTTC. Translation: CANSVGDEQFF.

This clonotype was observed a handful of times. The V and J genes are TRBV7-3 and TRBJ2-3; D is possibly TRBD1 or TRBD2 (5 bases each). V dropped 6 bases and J dropped 6 bases, with 16 bases sitting between them. Germline V gene sequence: CDR1 SGHTA, CDR2 FQGTGA. There are 14 residues in the CDR3. The CDR3 DNA follows: TGTGCCAGCAGTTCCTGGGGGAGTGCGGATACGCAGTATTTT. Encoded protein: CASSSWGSADTQYF.

This clonotype was counted ten times or more. In nucleotides, the CDR3 is TGCAGCGCGACAGGGGCTGAGGACACTGAAGCTTTCTTT. Residues: CSATGAEDTEAFF. The rearrangement joins TRBV29-1 to TRBJ1-1; the match to TRBD1 covers 8 bases. V lost 7 bases, J lost 3 bases, and 7 bases stayed unmatched. CDR3 size: 13 residues. CDR1 and CDR2 (germline): SQVTM, ANQGSEA.

This clonotype showed up just a few times. The chain uses TRBV5-5 and TRBJ2-7; D is perhaps TRBD2 (6 bases). CDR3 length: 16 amino acids. The V gene's germline CDR1 is SGHKS and CDR2 YYEKEE (reference sequence). V lost 0 bases to trimming and J lost 7 bases, with 20 bases between them. The CDR3: CASSLDLARRAREQYF. CDR3 DNA: TGTGCCAGCAGCTTGGATTTGGCCAGGAGGGCTCGGGAGCAGTACTTC.

The chain is built from TRBV4-3 and TRBJ2-1; D call uncertain. Germline V CDR1 and CDR2: LGHNA, YSLEER. Trimming removed 3 bases at V and 3 bases at J, with 9 bases between. The CDR3 is 14 amino acids. CDR3 DNA: TGCGCCAGCAGCCACCAGACCCGCTACAATGAGCAGTTCTTC. This translates into CASSHQTRYNEQFF.

This clonotype was seen repeatedly, ten times or more. The chain has TRBV28 and TRBJ2-2; the D is unclear. The CDR3 is 14 residues long. The germline CDR1 and CDR2 sequences are MDHEN and SYDVKM. V was cut by 2 bases and J by 2 bases, with 6 bases left in between. The CDR3 sequence is CASSLRENTGELFF. CDR3 DNA: TGTGCCAGCAGTTTAAGGGAAAACACCGGGGAGCTGTTTTTT.